Below are 19 T cell receptor beta chains sequenced from a single sample in a study of blood T cells in healthy people across ages. Combining a sample-barcoded 5' primer with a J-beta primer mix, a second PCR ran for roughly 7 to 12 cycles. A single record per CDR3 protein comes from TCRdb applying MiXCR to the 5' RACE reads. The sample yields hundreds of thousands of distinct CDR3 sequences, approximately 25% seen once. These sequences were also reported in another study, on T cells of mothers and their children.

Sample: blood. The receptor set was obtained from a boy aged 5-17 years in good health.

The gene calls are TRBV27 and TRBJ2-5, with TRBD2 identical over 11 bases. This CDR3 region has 18 residues. The trim removed 7 bases at V and 2 bases at J, leaving 15 bases unmatched. Per germline, CDR1 MNHEY and CDR2 SMNVEV (reference sequence). CDR3 DNA sequence: TGTGCCAGCACCTTAGCGGGGGGGCCTTGGGATCGTCAAGAGACCCAGTACTTC. Amino acids: CASTLAGGPWDRQETQYF.

Only a few counts were recorded for this clonotype. V is TRBV20-1 and J is TRBJ2-5; TRBD2 is a possible D gene (6 bases). The CDR3 contains 11 residues. Germline CDR1 DFQATT, CDR2 SNEGSKA (reference sequence). The chain's CDR3 is CSPRREETQYF. The CDR3 DNA reads as TGCAGCCCGAGGAGGGAGGAGACCCAGTACTTC.

The chain recombines TRBV19 with TRBJ1-4; D is unresolved. CDR1 and CDR2 from the germline V gene are LNHDA and SQIVND (reference sequence). V was shortened by 7 bases and J by 10 bases, with 16 bases between the two germline ends. CDR3 size: 13 residues. CDR3 sequence reads: CASTGRKHGKLFF. The CDR3 coding sequence is TGTGCCAGTACGGGCAGGAAGCATGGAAAACTGTTTTTT.

The V and J genes are TRBV3-1 and TRBJ2-3; tentative D call: TRBD2 (6 bases). This CDR3 contains 15 residues. V was cut by 4 bases and J by 2 bases, with 13 bases left in between. Germline-derived CDR1 and CDR2 are LGHDT and YNNKEL (reference sequence). CDR3 in amino acids: CASSPSGTPTDTQYF. The CDR3 nucleotides read TGTGCCAGCAGCCCGTCCGGGACTCCCACAGATACGCAGTATTTT.

The chain couples TRBV5-1 to TRBJ1-2, with D unresolved. Germline V gene data show CDR1 as SGHRS and CDR2 as YFSETQ. V was pared by 4 bases and J by 2 bases, with 12 bases between. CDR3 length: 14 amino acids. CDR3: CASSRESSNYGYTF. The CDR3 DNA sequence: TGCGCCAGCAGCCGCGAGAGTTCAAACTATGGCTACACCTTC. Supplemented by reference TRBV5-1 and TRBJ1-2, the full variable domain reads KAGVTQTPRYLIKTRGQQVTLSCSPISGHRSVSWYQQTPGQGLQFLFEYFSETQRNKGNFPGRFSGRQFSNSRSEMNVSTLELGDSALYLCASSRESSNYGYTFGSGTRLTVV.

The CDR3 nucleotides are TGTGCCAGCAGCTTAGCACGGGCCCTCTATGGCTACACCTTC. Its protein product is CASSLARALYGYTF. J is TRBJ1-2 and V is TRBV7-8, with unresolved D. The germline gives CDR1 SGHVS, CDR2 FQNEAQ. V was pared by 0 bases and J by 4 bases, with 9 bases between. CDR3 size: 14 residues.

The V and J genes are TRBV14 and TRBJ2-5; 7 bases agree with TRBD2. The J call may be incorrect, as the DNA end agrees better with TRBJ2-1. There are 12 residues in the CDR3. The germline gives CDR1 SGHDN, CDR2 FVKESK. Here the CDR3 reads CASSPSGYEQFF. CDR3 DNA sequence: TGTGCCAGCAGCCCTAGCGGATATGAGCAGTTCTTC.

This clonotype has more than one count but fewer than ten. The J gene is TRBJ1-5, the V gene TRBV12-3 or TRBV12-4; D is ambiguous. This CDR3 contains 15 residues. Trimming left V 5 bases short and J 4 bases short, with 15 bases between. This chain's CDR3 is CASSPISGANQPQHF. The CDR3 DNA follows: TGTGCCAGCAGTCCTATCTCGGGAGCAAATCAGCCCCAGCATTTT.

This clonotype has a handful of counts. The chain has TRBV4-1 and TRBJ2-1; D perhaps matches TRBD2 (6 bases). Germline CDR1 is MGHRA and CDR2 is YSYEKL. This CDR3 has 16 amino acids. V lost 1 base and J lost 0, with 10 bases in between. Here the CDR3 reads CASSQVAASSYNEQFF. For the CDR3, the DNA is TGCGCCAGCAGCCAAGTAGCGGCTAGCTCCTACAATGAGCAGTTCTTC.

The table lists this clonotype with many counts. The chain recombines TRBV29-1 with TRBJ2-5; a possible D gene is TRBD1 (6 bases). CDR1 and CDR2 (germline): SQVTM, ANQGSEA. The CDR3 contains 13 residues. The ends were cut back, 5 bases at V and 0 bases at J, with 10 bases in the middle. CDR3 DNA sequence: TGCAGCGTTTCCAGGGGCCACCAAGAGACCCAGTACTTC. Protein sequence: CSVSRGHQETQYF. The variable domain in full, with the rest retrieved from reference TRBV29-1 and TRBJ2-5, is SAVISQKPSRDICQRGTSLTIQCQVDSQVTMMFWYRQQPGQSLTLIATANQGSEATYESGFVIDKFPISRPNLTFSTLTVSNMSPEDSSIYLCSVSRGHQETQYFGPGTRLLVL.

This chain joins TRBV6-1 and TRBJ2-7; 7 positions agree with TRBD1. The trim removed 2 bases at V and 4 bases at J, leaving 8 bases unmatched. CDR3 size: 15 residues. Looked up from germline, CDR1 is MNHNS and CDR2 is SASEGT. The CDR3 region is CASSEFRGPGYEQYF. CDR3 nucleotides: TGTGCCAGCAGTGAATTTAGGGGGCCGGGGTACGAGCAGTACTTC.

The table lists this clonotype with a few counts. This chain uses TRBV6-5 with TRBJ2-1; the D gene could be TRBD1 or TRBD2 (5 bases each). CDR3 size: 16 residues. Germline V lookup: CDR1 MNHEY, CDR2 SVGAGI. Deletions cut 0 bases from V and 7 bases from J, with 16 bases between. CDR3 coding DNA: TGTGCCAGCAGTTACTCGACGGGGCCCTTGGGGAATGAGCAGTTCTTC. Translated, it gives CASSYSTGPLGNEQFF.

This clonotype was seen a handful of times. J is TRBJ2-6 and V is TRBV7-9, with D possibly TRBD1 on 6 matching bases. Germline-derived CDR1 and CDR2 are SEHNR and FQNEAQ (reference sequence). The CDR3 has 16 residues. V was pared by 1 base and J by 3 bases, with 10 bases between. Here the CDR3 reads CASSLGWGHGANVLTF. In DNA form, the CDR3 reads TGTGCCAGCAGCTTAGGATGGGGACATGGGGCCAACGTCCTGACTTTC.

There are a few counts of this clonotype. The J gene is TRBJ2-7, the V gene TRBV29-1, with TRBD1 identical over 11 bases. CDR1 is SQVTM and CDR2 is ANQGSEA in the germline V gene. The CDR3 loop spans 13 amino acids. The V gene end was trimmed by 3 bases and the J gene end by 4 bases; junction bases not matched to a gene: 2. The CDR3 nucleotides read TGCAGCGTTGACGGGACAGGGGGTTACGAGCAGTACTTC. Translating gives CSVDGTGGYEQYF.

This clonotype was seen more than once but under ten times. This chain connects TRBV4-3 to TRBJ2-3, with D tentatively TRBD2 (6 bases). The germline V gene encodes CDR1 LGHNA and CDR2 YSLEER. The germline V and J ends were trimmed by 0 bases and 1 base, with 8 bases remaining between them. CDR3 length: 15 amino acids. The CDR3 nucleotides are TGCGCCAGCAGCCAAGAGACGGGAGGCACAGATACGCAGTATTTT. Its protein product is CASSQETGGTDTQYF.

This clonotype came up a few times. This sequence joins TRBV7-2 and TRBJ2-1; 8 nucleotides agree with TRBD2. This CDR3 is built from 16 residues. Germline V gene lookup returns CDR1 SGHTA and CDR2 FQGNSA. V shed 5 bases, J shed 0 bases, and the junction held 6 bases outside the gene matches. CDR3 residues: CASSAGGGSSYNEQFF. The CDR3 bases are TGTGCCAGCAGCGCGGGGGGCGGCAGCTCCTACAATGAGCAGTTCTTC.

The CDR3 DNA reads as TGTGCCAGCAGCCCATCTAGCGTTGATACGCAGTATTTT. Protein sequence: CASSPSSVDTQYF. The chain uses TRBV7-9 and TRBJ2-3, with D possibly TRBD2 on 6 matching bases. Germline CDR1 and CDR2: SEHNR and FQNEAQ (reference sequence). This CDR3 has 13 residues. V lost 5 bases and J 6 bases, leaving 12 bases between the germline ends.

This clonotype was found a few times. The CDR3 loop is CASSQDRGNGNQPQHF. The CDR3 DNA sequence: TGCGCCAGCAGCCAAGATCGGGGTAATGGCAATCAGCCCCAGCATTTT. The chain joins TRBV4-3 to TRBJ1-5; D uncertain. Germline lookup yields CDR1 LGHNA and CDR2 YSLEER. The V end lost 0 bases, the J end lost 2 bases, and 11 bases lay between the germline ends. The CDR3 runs to 16 residues.

This clonotype was picked up a small number of times. The chain combines TRBV5-6 with TRBJ2-1, with 8 bases identical to TRBD2. V was pared by 4 bases and J by 8 bases, with 5 bases of the junction left unmatched. This CDR3 spans 13 amino acids. Germline CDR1 SGHDT, CDR2 YYEEEE. For the CDR3, the DNA is TGTGCCAGCAGCATCGGGACTAGGGATGAGCAGTTCTTC. Translated: CASSIGTRDEQFF.